This TCR beta chain emerged from a study of blood T cell repertoires in COVID-19. Study overall: Samples came from the United States, Italy and Spain, spanning acute and convalescent COVID-19. PBMCs, B-cell-depleted T cells, or T cells provided the cDNA or gDNA that made up the material.

As processed by the authors: From reference gene primer amplification, estimates of nucleated cell counts were derived. Here immunoSEQ multiplex PCR was the method, and the copy in TCRdb shows in-frame clones only, minus some. V and J calls and clone size are copied from that table; D and trimming were computed from the DNA. This sample has over 40,000 clones, with around 86% found just once. The CDR3 extends over 15 amino acids. V dropped 6 bases and J dropped 2; count of bases not matched to a gene: 6. Germline V gives CDR1 SEHNR, CDR2 FQNEAQ (reference sequence). This clonotype originated in a human donor in a cohort sampled during active COVID-19. Sequencing used peripheral blood. The chain combines TRBV7-9 with TRBJ2-7; 11 bases are a match to TRBD2. The CDR3 sequence: CASRSTSGTPYEQYF. The CDR3 DNA reads as TGTGCCAGCAGATCGACTAGCGGGACCCCCTACGAGCAGTACTTC.